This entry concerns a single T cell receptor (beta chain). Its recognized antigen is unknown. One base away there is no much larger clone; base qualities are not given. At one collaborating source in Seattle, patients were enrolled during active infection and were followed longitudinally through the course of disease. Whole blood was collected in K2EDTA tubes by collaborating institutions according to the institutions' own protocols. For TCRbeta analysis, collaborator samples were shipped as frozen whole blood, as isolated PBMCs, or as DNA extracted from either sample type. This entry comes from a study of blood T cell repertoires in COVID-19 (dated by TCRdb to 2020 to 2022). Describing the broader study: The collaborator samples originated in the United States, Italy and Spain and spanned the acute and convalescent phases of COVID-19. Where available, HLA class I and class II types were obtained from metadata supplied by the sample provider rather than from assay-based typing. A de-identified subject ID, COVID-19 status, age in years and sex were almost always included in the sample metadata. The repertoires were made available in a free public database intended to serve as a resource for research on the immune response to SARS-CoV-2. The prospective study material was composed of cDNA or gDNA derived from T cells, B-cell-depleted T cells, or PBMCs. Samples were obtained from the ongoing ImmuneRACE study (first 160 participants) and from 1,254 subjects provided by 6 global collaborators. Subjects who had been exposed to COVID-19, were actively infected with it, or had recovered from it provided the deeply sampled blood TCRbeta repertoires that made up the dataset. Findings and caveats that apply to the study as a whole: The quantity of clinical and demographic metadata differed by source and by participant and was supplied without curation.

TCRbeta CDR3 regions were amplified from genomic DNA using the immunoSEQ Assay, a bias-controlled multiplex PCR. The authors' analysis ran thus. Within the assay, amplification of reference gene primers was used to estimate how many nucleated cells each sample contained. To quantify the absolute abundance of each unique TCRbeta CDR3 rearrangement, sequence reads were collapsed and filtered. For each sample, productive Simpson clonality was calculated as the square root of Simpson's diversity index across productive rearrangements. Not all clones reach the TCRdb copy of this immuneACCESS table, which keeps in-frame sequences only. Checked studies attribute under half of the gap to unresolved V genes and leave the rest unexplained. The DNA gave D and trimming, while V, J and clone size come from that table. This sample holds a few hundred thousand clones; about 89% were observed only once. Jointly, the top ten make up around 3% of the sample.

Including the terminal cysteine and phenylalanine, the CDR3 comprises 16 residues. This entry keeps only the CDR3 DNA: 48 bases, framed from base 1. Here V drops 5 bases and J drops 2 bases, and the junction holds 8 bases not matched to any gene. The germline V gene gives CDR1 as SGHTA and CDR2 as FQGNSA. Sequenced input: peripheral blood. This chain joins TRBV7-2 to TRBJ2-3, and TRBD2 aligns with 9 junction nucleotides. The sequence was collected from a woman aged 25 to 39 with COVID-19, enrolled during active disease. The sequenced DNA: TGTGCCAGCAGCCCCCAAGCGGGGGGCTTCACAGATACGCAGTATTTT. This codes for CASSPQAGGFTDTQYF.